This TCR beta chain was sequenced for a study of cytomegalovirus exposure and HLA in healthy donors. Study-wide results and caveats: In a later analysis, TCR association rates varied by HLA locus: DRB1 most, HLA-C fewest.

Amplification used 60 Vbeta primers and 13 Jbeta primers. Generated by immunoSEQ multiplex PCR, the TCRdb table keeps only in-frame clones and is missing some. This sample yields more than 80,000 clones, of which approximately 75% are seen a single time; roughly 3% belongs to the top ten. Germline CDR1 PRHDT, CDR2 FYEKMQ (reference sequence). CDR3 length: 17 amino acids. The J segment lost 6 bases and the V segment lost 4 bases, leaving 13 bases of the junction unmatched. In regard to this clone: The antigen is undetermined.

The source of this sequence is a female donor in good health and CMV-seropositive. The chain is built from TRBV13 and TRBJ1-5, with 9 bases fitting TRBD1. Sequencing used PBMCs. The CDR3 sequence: CASSSSLGQGGSQPQHF. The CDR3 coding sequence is TGTGCCAGCAGCTCTTCCTTGGGACAGGGAGGTAGTCAGCCCCAGCATTTT.